These T cell receptor beta chains were read from a single sample in a study of Tregs in tolerant kidney transplant recipients. Method: immunoSEQ multiplex PCR; TCRdb's copy keeps in-frame clones and lacks some. The sample consists of some 65,000 clones, roughly 84% of them appearing once. Sequenced sample: CD4+ T cells from blood. Source of these receptors: a human donor in good health. Both conserved end residues are part of each CDR3. The D gene is left open where the match is weak. Clone size is stated in some rows and not others, as once, few, many or a class when expanded.

J,size,V,D,DNA,CDR3
TRBJ1-4,NA,TRBV11-2,NA,TGTGCCAGCAGCCCGTCACACAGGACCCGTAATGAAAAACTGTTTTTT,CASSPSHRTRNEKLFF
TRBJ2-5,NA,TRBV18,TRBD1,TGTGCCGGTTCCCGGGACAGGGGAGAGACCCAGTACTTC,CAGSRDRGETQYF
TRBJ1-2,NA,TRBV10-3,NA,TGTGCCATCAGTGAGTCGGGGCCTTTCTATGGCTACACCTTC,CAISESGPFYGYTF
TRBJ1-2,few,TRBV7-3,NA,TGTGCCAGCAGCTTAGGACCCCGCTATGGCTACACCTTC,CASSLGPRYGYTF
TRBJ1-1,NA,TRBV4-1,TRBD1,TGCGCCAGCAGCCCGCCCGCAGGGGGCGCGGGCACTGAAGCTTTCTTT,CASSPPAGGAGTEAFF
TRBJ2-3,NA,TRBV5-6,NA,TGTGCCAGCAGCTCGGAAAACAGGGCAGCAGATACGCAGTATTTT,CASSSENRAADTQYF
TRBJ2-5,NA,TRBV18,NA,TGTGCCAGCTCCCAGGGGACTGAAGAGACCCAGTACTTC,CASSQGTEETQYF
TRBJ2-5,NA,TRBV7-3,TRBD2,TGTGCCAGCAGCTCTACTAGCGGGACTGAGACCCAGTACTTC,CASSSTSGTETQYF
TRBJ1-2,NA,TRBV30,NA,TGTGCCTGGAGTGCTAGGGTTGGCTATGGCTACACCTTC,CAWSARVGYGYTF
TRBJ2-3,NA,TRBV29-1,NA,TGCAGCGTTGAGGGGGGCAGGGGAATGGATACGCAGTATTTT,CSVEGGRGMDTQYF
TRBJ1-2,NA,TRBV30,TRBD1,TGTGCCTGGAGAGGCAGGGGGCTAAACTATGGCTACACCTTC,CAWRGRGLNYGYTF
TRBJ1-2,NA,TRBV7-8,TRBD1,TGTGCCAGCAGCTTAGGGGCACAGGGGTTAGGGCTATGGGGCTACACCTTC,CASSLGAQGLGLWGYTF
TRBJ2-2,few,TRBV11-3,NA,TGTGCCAGCAGCTTTACCGGGGAGCTGTTTTTT,CASSFTGELFF
TRBJ2-1,NA,TRBV14,NA,TGTGCCAGCAGCTTGGGACTGGAGAATGAGCAGTTCTTC,CASSLGLENEQFF
TRBJ2-3,NA,TRBV30,NA,TGTGCCTGGACTAGGTTTGATACGCAGTATTTT,CAWTRFDTQYF
TRBJ2-5,NA,TRBV6-5,TRBD1,TGTGCCACTAGGACAGGGGGCTTGGGAGAGACCCAGTACTTC,CATRTGGLGETQYF
TRBJ1-2,NA,TRBV6-5,NA,TGTGCCAGCAGTTACCGAGCCGACTCGGATGGCTACACCTTC,CASSYRADSDGYTF
TRBJ1-2,NA,TRBV27,NA,TGTGCCAGCAGTCCCGGGCCGGTAAATGGCTACACCTTC,CASSPGPVNGYTF
TRBJ2-7,NA,TRBV7-6,TRBD1,TGTGCCAGCAGCTTAATGCCGGACAGGGGGGACTACGAGCAGTACTTC,CASSLMPDRGDYEQYF
TRBJ2-5,NA,TRBV5-4,TRBD2,TGTGCCAGCAGCCCGGGACTAGCGGGAGAGGAGACCCAGTACTTC,CASSPGLAGEETQYF
TRBJ1-6,NA,TRBV5-5,NA,TGTGCCAGCAGCTTAACGGACAGCGGCAATTCACCCCTCCACTTT,CASSLTDSGNSPLHF
TRBJ1-5,NA,TRBV5-6,NA,TGTGCCAGCAGCTTTGGGTTGGGGAGTCAGCCCCAGCATTTT,CASSFGLGSQPQHF
TRBJ2-5,NA,TRBV10-3,TRBD2,TGTGCCATCAGTGACTCCTGGGCGGGGGGGCCGGTACGACCCGAAGAGACCCAGTACTTC,CAISDSWAGGPVRPEETQYF